Below are 20 T cell receptor beta chains sequenced from a single sample in a study of radiotherapy plus CTLA-4 blockade in lung cancer. Assay: immunoSEQ multiplex PCR; the TCRdb copy retains only in-frame clones and omits some. This table has around 30,000 clones, roughly 71% appearing once. The sample was peripheral blood, taken from a patient treated with radiotherapy plus ipilimumab. Every receptor here comes from a human donor with non-small cell lung cancer who had stable disease on radiotherapy plus ipilimumab.

The CDR3 DNA sequence: TGTGCTAGTGGTTTGCAAGGTCGGGGCGGGACAGGTAACACCGGGGAGCTGTTTTTT. This codes for CASGLQGRGGTGNTGELFF. The chain links TRBV12-5 to TRBJ2-2, with 8 bases that match TRBD1. Germline loops: CDR1 LGHNT, CDR2 FRNRAP. The CDR3 has 19 amino acids. The V and J ends lost 2 bases and 2 bases, in that order; junction bases with no gene match: 13.

The gene calls are TRBV7-2 and TRBJ2-1, with 14 positions matching TRBD2. The V gene's germline CDR1 is SGHTA and CDR2 FQGNSA. This CDR3 spans 16 amino acids. V dropped 5 bases and J dropped 5; count of bases not matched to a gene: 5. CDR3 bases: TGTGCCAGCAGCACCCGACTAGCGGGAGGGCACAATGAGCAGTTCTTC. As protein: CASSTRLAGGHNEQFF.

V usage is TRBV11-2 and J usage is TRBJ2-1; D may be TRBD1 (6 bases). V was pared by 1 base and J by 0 bases, with 13 bases between. Per the germline V gene, CDR1 is SGHAT and CDR2 is FQNNGV. This CDR3 contains 17 residues. CDR3 in DNA: TGTGCCAGCAGCTTAGGTGATAACAGGGCCTCCTACAATGAGCAGTTCTTC. It codes for CASSLGDNRASYNEQFF.

The chain's CDR3 is CASSSGTARTDTQYF. CDR3 sequence (DNA): TGTGCCAGCAGTTCCGGGACAGCCCGCACAGATACGCAGTATTTT. V is TRBV6-1 and J is TRBJ2-3, with 7 positions matching TRBD1. CDR1 is MNHNS, CDR2 SASEGT, per germline. V lost 5 bases to trimming and J lost 1 base; unmatched junction nucleotides: 6. The CDR3 totals 15 residues.

This clone was recorded once. The chain couples TRBV7-2 to TRBJ2-5; 9 bases are shared with TRBD2. Germline CDR1 is SGHTA and CDR2 is FQGNSA. The junction had 8 bases not matched to a gene; V was cut back by 7 bases and J by 2 bases. The CDR3 is 15 residues long. The DNA of the CDR3 is TGTGCCAGCATCAGCGGGAGGAGGGCACAAGAGACCCAGTACTTC. Its protein product is CASISGRRAQETQYF. The full variable domain, with the rest looked up from reference TRBV7-2 and TRBJ2-5, is GAGVSQSPSNKVTEKGKDVELRCDPISGHTALYWYRQSLGQGLEFLIYFQGNSAPDKSGLPSDRFSAERTGGSVSTLTIQRTQQEDSAVYLCASISGRRAQETQYFGPGTRLLVL.

The chain couples TRBV25-1 to TRBJ1-4, with D perhaps matching TRBD1 (6 bases). The CDR3 totals 15 residues. Trimming took off 1 base at V and 7 bases at J, with 13 bases between the two ends. Per germline, CDR1 MGHDK and CDR2 SYGVNS. CDR3 DNA sequence: TGTGCCAGCAGTGAATTTCGGGGGGCGGGTGAAAAACTGTTTTTT. Amino acid sequence: CASSEFRGAGEKLFF.

In nucleotides, the CDR3 is TGCGCCAGCAGCTTAGGGGACGGGAACACCGGGGAGCTGTTTTTT. This translates into CASSLGDGNTGELFF. The chain recombines TRBV5-1 with TRBJ2-2; D possibly matches TRBD1 or TRBD2 (5 bases each). CDR3 length: 15 amino acids. V was trimmed by 2 bases and J by 1 base, leaving 9 bases between them. The germline gives CDR1 SGHRS, CDR2 YFSETQ.

The chain has TRBV19 and TRBJ2-1, with 11 bases fitting TRBD2. The CDR3 has 14 amino acids. The V gene's germline CDR1 is LNHDA and CDR2 SQIVND (reference sequence). J lost 12 bases, V lost 0 bases, and 4 bases had no gene match. As DNA, the CDR3 is TGTGCCAGTAGTATAGAACTAGCGGGAGTCGTGCAGTTCTTC. It encodes CASSIELAGVVQFF.

The V gene is TRBV13, the J gene TRBJ1-1; 7 bases line up with TRBD1. V dropped 6 bases and J dropped 6; count of bases not matched to a gene: 10. This CDR3 has 14 amino acids. Germline-derived CDR1 and CDR2 are PRHDT and FYEKMQ (reference sequence). CDR3: CASSAQGRIAEAFF. The CDR3 DNA sequence: TGTGCCAGCAGTGCACAGGGGAGAATCGCTGAAGCTTTCTTT.

This clone occurred once. The V gene is TRBV30, the J gene TRBJ2-1; the D is unclear. The CDR3 consists of 12 residues. From germline, CDR1 is GTSNPN and CDR2 SVGIG (reference sequence). The V gene lost 2 bases and the J gene lost 5 bases, with 7 bases spanning the gap. CDR3 region: CAWSPLHNEQFF. The CDR3 bases are TGTGCCTGGAGTCCCCTCCACAATGAGCAGTTCTTC. The full variable domain, completed using reference TRBV30 and TRBJ2-1, is SQTIHQWPATLVQPVGSPLSLECTVEGTSNPNLYWYRQAAGRGLQLLFYSVGIGQISSEVPQNLSASRPQDRQFILSSKKLLLSDSGFYLCAWSPLHNEQFFGPGTRLTVL.

This clone was observed a few times. The chain recombines TRBV9 with TRBJ2-7; tentatively, D is TRBD2 (6 bases). Between the trimmed V and J ends, which lost 4 bases and 2 bases, there was a span of 16 bases. Per the germline V gene, CDR1 is SGDLS and CDR2 is YYNGEE. This CDR3 spans 15 amino acids. For the CDR3, the DNA is TGTGCCAGCAGCCCGCAAGTAGGAGGGGCCTACGAGCAGTACTTC. It translates to CASSPQVGGAYEQYF.

This clone has just a few counts. As DNA, the CDR3 is TGTGCCATCAGCGCTTCCACACGGAGGGGGGTCGAGCAGTACTTC. It codes for CAISASTRRGVEQYF. The gene calls are TRBV10-3 and TRBJ2-7, with D perhaps assigned TRBD1 or TRBD2 (6 bases each). The germline V and J ends were trimmed by 6 bases and 6 bases, with 21 bases remaining between them. The CDR3 loop spans 15 amino acids. The germline gives CDR1 ENHRY, CDR2 SYGVKD.

The CDR3, as DNA: TGTGCCAGCAGCTCCCGACACTCACTAGCGGGATCCTACGAGCAGTTCTTC. Translation: CASSSRHSLAGSYEQFF. This chain links TRBV7-2 with TRBJ2-7; 10 nucleotides match TRBD2. The DNA matches TRBJ2-1 better at its end, which makes the J call doubtful. Germline V CDR1 and CDR2: SGHTA, FQGNSA. This CDR3 has 17 amino acids.

The chain couples TRBV6-6 to TRBJ1-1, with 7 bases that match TRBD1. CDR3 length equals 13 residues. The V and J ends lost 5 bases and 5 bases, in that order; junction bases with no gene match: 5. Germline values: CDR1 MNHNY, CDR2 SVGAGI (reference sequence). The CDR3 coding sequence is TGTGCCAGCAGTAGACAGGGAATGACTGAAGCTTTCTTT. Its protein product is CASSRQGMTEAFF.

The chain is built from TRBV5-1 and TRBJ1-1; no clear D. The V and J ends lost 4 bases and 1 base respectively, with 14 bases between them. Germline-derived CDR1 and CDR2 are SGHRS and YFSETQ. The CDR3 is made up of 15 amino acids. CDR3 sequence: CASSPTSMRNTEAFF. CDR3 in DNA: TGCGCCAGCAGCCCGACTTCTATGCGGAACACTGAAGCTTTCTTT.

This rearrangement joins TRBV4-2 to TRBJ2-1; 9 bases fit TRBD2. Germline V gene lookup returns CDR1 LGHNA and CDR2 YNFKEQ. The trim removed 5 bases at V and 5 bases at J, leaving 7 bases unmatched. This CDR3 has 15 amino acids. In nucleotides, the CDR3 is TGTGCCAGCAGCATTTCTAGCGGGGTGAACAATGAGCAGTTCTTC. Its translation is CASSISSGVNNEQFF.

The chain is built from TRBV25-1 and TRBJ1-4; D perhaps matches TRBD1 (5 bases). Trimming took off 4 bases at V and 8 bases at J, with 17 bases between the two ends. Germline CDR1 MGHDK, CDR2 SYGVNS. The CDR3 loop spans 15 amino acids. CDR3 amino acids: CASSGREVEGEKLFF. The CDR3 coding sequence is TGTGCCAGCAGTGGCAGGGAGGTAGAAGGAGAAAAACTGTTTTTT.

J is TRBJ2-7 and V is TRBV10-2; 8 bases align to TRBD2. CDR3 length: 16 amino acids. The V and J ends lost 7 bases and 3 bases, in that order; junction bases with no gene match: 14. Per the germline V gene, CDR1 is WSHSY and CDR2 is SAAADI. CDR3 sequence reads: CASIGKSAGGNYEQYF. The CDR3 DNA follows: TGCGCCAGCATCGGTAAGTCGGCGGGAGGAAACTACGAGCAGTACTTC.

This chain joins TRBV7-9 and TRBJ2-3; D gene ambiguous. The CDR3 is 15 residues long. Between the trimmed V and J ends, which lost 0 bases and 0 bases, there was a span of 7 bases. CDR1 is SEHNR and CDR2 is FQNEAQ in the germline V gene (reference sequence). CDR3 loop: CASSLAPGSTDTQYF. In DNA, the CDR3 is TGTGCCAGCAGCTTAGCCCCGGGTAGCACAGATACGCAGTATTTT.

This chain joins TRBV7-6 and TRBJ1-3, with D unclear. Per germline, CDR1 SGHVS and CDR2 FNYEAQ. V was pared by 4 bases and J by 1 base, with 8 bases between. The CDR3 has 14 amino acids. The CDR3 DNA is TGTGCCAGCAGCTCCCGGAGGTCTGGAAACACCATATATTTT. Amino acid sequence: CASSSRRSGNTIYF.